Listed here are 8 T cell receptor beta chains from one sample, sequenced in a study of glioma-infiltrating T cells after dendritic cell vaccination. Some clones are missing from TCRdb's copy, which holds only in-frame ones; the method was immunoSEQ multiplex PCR. Altogether 72,000 or so clones are present, roughly 84% being singletons, with the ten largest covering around 2.3%. The time point here: after dendritic cell vaccination, including at tumor progression/relapse. The sample consisted of blood, taken after dendritic cell vaccination. The receptors here all came from a human donor with glioblastoma.

The V gene is TRBV27, the J gene TRBJ2-7; 9 nucleotides line up with TRBD1. CDR1 and CDR2 (germline): MNHEY, SMNVEV (reference sequence). V shed 7 bases, J shed 3 bases, and the junction held 10 bases outside the gene matches. The CDR3 has 15 residues. The CDR3 sequence is CASKRDRVGNYEQYF. The CDR3 DNA reads as TGTGCCAGCAAACGGGACAGGGTGGGGAACTACGAGCAGTACTTC.

This clone was observed a single time. The chain uses TRBV21-1 and TRBJ2-5; the DNA was not compared with TRBD1, the D call given in the table. TRBV21-1 is deemed a pseudogene. CDR3 length: 16 amino acids. CDR3 in DNA: TGTGCCAGCAGCAAAAGGCACAGGGTAACGAAGGAGACCCAGTACTTC. Its protein is CASSKRHRVTKETQYF.

The chain couples TRBV5-8 to TRBJ2-6, with D maybe TRBD2 (6 bases). V lost 2 bases to trimming and J lost 3 bases, with 15 bases between them. Germline loops: CDR1 SGHTS, CDR2 YDEGEE. The CDR3 runs to 17 residues. The chain's CDR3 is CASSLGLRTSGANVLTF. CDR3 in DNA: TGTGCCAGCAGCTTAGGACTAAGAACTAGTGGGGCCAACGTCCTGACTTTC.

This rearrangement joins TRBV4-2 to TRBJ2-7, with TRBD2 matching over 8 bases. From germline, CDR1 is LGHNA and CDR2 YNFKEQ. The CDR3 spans 15 residues. V was clipped by 1 base and J by 0 bases; unmatched bases: 2. Here the CDR3 DNA reads TGTGCCAGCAGCCAAGGGCTAGCGGGCTCCTACGAGCAGTACTTC. Its translation: CASSQGLAGSYEQYF.

This clone appeared once. The CDR3 sequence: CASSPRGRGTEAFF. The CDR3 bases are TGTGCCAGCAGCCCCAGGGGGCGCGGGACTGAAGCTTTCTTT. The chain employs TRBV4-2 and TRBJ1-1; 8 bases line up with TRBD1. J gave up 5 bases and V 4 bases, and 6 bases lay outside the gene matches. The CDR3 loop spans 14 amino acids. CDR1 is LGHNA and CDR2 is YNFKEQ in the germline V gene.

CDR3 sequence: CASSEGGSLGPQHF. As DNA, the CDR3 is TGTGCCAGCAGTGAAGGAGGGTCCCTGGGGCCCCAGCATTTT. The gene calls are TRBV6-1 and TRBJ1-5, with D uncertain. CDR1 is MNHNS and CDR2 is SASEGT in the germline V gene. Between the trimmed V and J ends, which lost 1 base and 9 bases, there was a span of 13 bases. The CDR3 totals 14 residues.

CDR3 DNA sequence: TGCGCCAGCAGCTTAAGGGTAGCGGGAAGGGGCTCCTACAATGAGCAGTTCTTC. Amino acids: CASSLRVAGRGSYNEQFF. The J gene is TRBJ2-1, the V gene TRBV5-1; 8 bases map to TRBD2. Germline CDR1 SGHRS, CDR2 YFSETQ. This CDR3 contains 18 residues. The ends lost 2 bases at V and 0 bases at J; junction bases unmatched: 10. Drawing the rest from reference TRBV5-1 and TRBJ2-1, the complete variable domain is KAGVTQTPRYLIKTRGQQVTLSCSPISGHRSVSWYQQTPGQGLQFLFEYFSETQRNKGNFPGRFSGRQFSNSRSEMNVSTLELGDSALYLCASSLRVAGRGSYNEQFFGPGTRLTVL.

This clone showed up just once. The V call is TRBV9, the J call TRBJ2-1; 7 bases match TRBD2. CDR3 size: 13 residues. The V gene's germline CDR1 is SGDLS and CDR2 YYNGEE. V lost 3 bases to trimming and J lost 9 bases; unmatched junction nucleotides: 6. This chain's CDR3 is CASSALGEGEQFF. CDR3 sequence (DNA): TGTGCCAGCAGCGCTCTCGGGGAGGGTGAGCAGTTCTTC.